This passage covers 9 T cell receptor beta chains from one sample sequenced in a study of cytomegalovirus exposure and HLA in healthy donors. With 60 Vbeta and 13 Jbeta primers, the PCR was carried out. This table comes from immunoSEQ multiplex PCR, and its TCRdb copy is limited to in-frame clones, with some not included. Of some 140,000 clones in the sample, roughly 74% are singletons; the top ten hold 2.8%. Sequenced material: PBMCs. The receptor source for this set is a man younger than 35 in good health and CMV-seronegative.

A few counts support this clone. The J gene is TRBJ2-2, the V gene TRBV4-1; a weak D match, TRBD2 (6 bases). Germline CDR1 MGHRA, CDR2 YSYEKL. Trimming shortened V by 2 bases and J by 0 bases, and 10 bases separated the two germline ends. The CDR3 runs 16 residues. CDR3 protein: CASSQHGLTNTGELFF. The DNA of the CDR3 is TGCGCCAGCAGCCAACACGGACTAACGAACACCGGGGAGCTGTTTTTT.

The chain carries TRBV28 and TRBJ1-6; 9 bases map to TRBD1. The V and J ends lost 3 bases and 7 bases, in that order; junction bases with no gene match: 4. The CDR3 is 15 residues long. Germline-derived CDR1 and CDR2 are MDHEN and SYDVKM. CDR3 in DNA: TGTGCCAGCAGTTTTCTCGGGACAGGGAATTCACCCCTCCACTTT. It yields the protein CASSFLGTGNSPLHF.

The chain employs TRBV10-3 and TRBJ1-1; unclear D gene. Between the trimmed V and J ends, which lost 10 bases and 0 bases, there was a span of 12 bases. The CDR3 loop spans 13 amino acids. From germline, CDR1 is ENHRY and CDR2 SYGVKD. Here the CDR3 DNA reads TGTGCCACAGGCCAGCCGGTGAACACTGAAGCTTTCTTT. As protein: CATGQPVNTEAFF.

The chain recombines TRBV7-9 with TRBJ2-2, with D possibly TRBD2 on 5 matching bases. The CDR3 is 13 amino acids. V was clipped by 3 bases and J by 7 bases, with 9 bases between them. Germline V gene sequence: CDR1 SEHNR, CDR2 FQNEAQ (reference sequence). CDR3 sequence: CASSFGVGGELFF. The CDR3 coding sequence is TGTGCCAGCAGCTTCGGGGTCGGCGGGGAGCTGTTTTTT.

The chain combines TRBV27 with TRBJ1-1; 9 bases agree with TRBD1. This CDR3 contains 13 residues. With 4 bases clipped from V and 4 bases from J, the junction kept 1 base outside the gene matches. Germline V gives CDR1 MNHEY, CDR2 SMNVEV (reference sequence). CDR3 loop: CASSWTGATEAFF. The CDR3 coding sequence is TGTGCCAGCAGTTGGACAGGGGCCACTGAAGCTTTCTTT.

Only one count was recorded for this clone. The CDR3 is CASSLARDAKTQYF. CDR3 coding DNA: TGTGCCAGCAGCTTGGCCAGGGATGCGAAGACCCAGTACTTC. This chain links TRBV5-4 with TRBJ2-5; a possible D gene is TRBD1 (5 bases). This CDR3 is built from 14 residues. Trimming stripped 0 bases from V and 6 bases from J, with 12 bases between. The germline gives CDR1 SGHNT, CDR2 YYREEE (reference sequence).

Only a few counts were recorded for this clone. V gene TRBV2 combines with J gene TRBJ1-1; possibly TRBD1 for D (6 bases). This CDR3 has 13 amino acids. The germline gives CDR1 SNHLY, CDR2 FYNNEI. V lost 8 bases and J 1 base, leaving 11 bases between the germline ends. The CDR3 loop reads CASDQGTNTEAFF. For the CDR3, the DNA is TGTGCCAGCGATCAGGGGACGAACACTGAAGCTTTCTTT.

This clone was picked up a small number of times. V and J are TRBV15 and TRBJ1-5; 7 nucleotides agree with TRBD1. Trimming at V came to 5 bases and at J to 6 bases, leaving 10 bases not matched to a gene. This CDR3 comprises 15 residues. Per germline, CDR1 LNHNV and CDR2 YYDKDF (reference sequence). The CDR3 nucleotides are TGTGCCACCAGCCGACAGGGAGACGTGGGTCAGCCCCAGCATTTT. It codes for CATSRQGDVGQPQHF.

The CDR3 reads CASSLWAGRSNTIYF. The CDR3 DNA sequence: TGTGCCAGCAGCTTGTGGGCAGGTCGATCAAACACCATATATTTT. The chain combines TRBV5-4 with TRBJ1-3; the D is unclear. Germline-derived CDR1 and CDR2 are SGHNT and YYREEE (reference sequence). Trimming shortened V by 1 base and J by 6 bases, and 14 bases separated the two germline ends. CDR3 length equals 15 residues.